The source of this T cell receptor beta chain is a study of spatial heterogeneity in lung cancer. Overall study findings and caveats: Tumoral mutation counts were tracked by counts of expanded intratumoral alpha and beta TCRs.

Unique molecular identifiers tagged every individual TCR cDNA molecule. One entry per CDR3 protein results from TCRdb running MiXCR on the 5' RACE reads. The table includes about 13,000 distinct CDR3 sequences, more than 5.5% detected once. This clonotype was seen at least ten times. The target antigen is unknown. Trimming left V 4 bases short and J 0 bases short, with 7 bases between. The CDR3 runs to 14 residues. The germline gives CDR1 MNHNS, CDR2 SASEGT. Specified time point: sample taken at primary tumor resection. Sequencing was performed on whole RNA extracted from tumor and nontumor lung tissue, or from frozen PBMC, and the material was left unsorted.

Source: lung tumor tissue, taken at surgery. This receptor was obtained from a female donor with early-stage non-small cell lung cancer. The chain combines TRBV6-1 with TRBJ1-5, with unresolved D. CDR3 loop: CASSGRSSNQPQHF. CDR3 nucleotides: TGTGCCAGCAGTGGCAGGAGTAGCAATCAGCCCCAGCATTTT.